This TCR beta chain derives from a study of CD8 T cells in acute hepatitis C reinfection. Some clones are missing from TCRdb's copy, which holds only in-frame ones; the method was immunoSEQ multiplex PCR. The sample contains approximately 40,000 clones, approximately 85% of which appear only once. This CDR3 has 15 residues. The germline V gene has CDR1 SEHNR and CDR2 FQNEAQ (reference sequence). With 7 bases removed from V and 1 base from J, the gap between germline ends came to 17 bases. There are a few counts of this clone. Regarding time point: naive CD8 control sorted from an acute-time-point sample.

The chain has TRBV7-9 and TRBJ2-7, with D unresolved. The receptor was isolated from a woman between 18 and 29 years old who spontaneously cleared hepatitis C infection. The sequencing input was naive CD8+ T cells from PBMCs. CDR3 region: CASTPPHFASYEQYF. DNA of the CDR3: TGTGCCAGCACCCCGCCGCACTTCGCATCCTACGAGCAGTACTTC.